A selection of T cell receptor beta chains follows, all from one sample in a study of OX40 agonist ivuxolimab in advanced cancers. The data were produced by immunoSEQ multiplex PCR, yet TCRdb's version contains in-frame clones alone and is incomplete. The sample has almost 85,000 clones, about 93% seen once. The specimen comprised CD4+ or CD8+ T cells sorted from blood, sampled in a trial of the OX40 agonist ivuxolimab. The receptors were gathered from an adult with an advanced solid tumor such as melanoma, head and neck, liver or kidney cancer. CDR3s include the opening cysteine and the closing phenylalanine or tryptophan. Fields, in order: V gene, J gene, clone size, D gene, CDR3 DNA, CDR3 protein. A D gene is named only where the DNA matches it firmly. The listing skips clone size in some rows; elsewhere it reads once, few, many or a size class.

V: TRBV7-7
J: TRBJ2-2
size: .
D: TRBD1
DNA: TGTGCTAGCGGTAACCAGGGGGCGACCGGGGAGCTGTTTTTT
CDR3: CASGNQGATGELFF

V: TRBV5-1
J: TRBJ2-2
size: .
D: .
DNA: TGCGCCAGCAGAGAGGCCCCGAACACCGGGGAGCTGTTTTTT
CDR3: CASREAPNTGELFF

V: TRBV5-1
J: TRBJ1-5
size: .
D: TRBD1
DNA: TGCGCCAGCAGCCTCGACAGGGGGAGCGATCAGCCCCAGCATTTT
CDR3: CASSLDRGSDQPQHF

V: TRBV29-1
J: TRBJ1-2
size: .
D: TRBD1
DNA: TGCAGCGTTGAACTACAGGGGCACTATGGCTACACCTTC
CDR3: CSVELQGHYGYTF

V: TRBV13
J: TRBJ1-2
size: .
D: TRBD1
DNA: TGTGCCAGCAGCTTAGGCGGGACAGCTAACTATGGCTACACCTTC
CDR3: CASSLGGTANYGYTF

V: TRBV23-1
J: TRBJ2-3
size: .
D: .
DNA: TGCGCCAGTCATTTGGAGGGACTTAAATCTAGCACAGATACGCAGTATTTT
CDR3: CASHLEGLKSSTDTQYF

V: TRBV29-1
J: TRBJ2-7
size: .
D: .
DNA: TGCAGCGTCACAGGGAACTACGAGCAGTACTTC
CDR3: CSVTGNYEQYF

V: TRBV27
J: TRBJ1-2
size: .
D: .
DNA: TGTGCCAGCGGACCCCCGGGCTGGGGCTACACCTTC
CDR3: CASGPPGWGYTF

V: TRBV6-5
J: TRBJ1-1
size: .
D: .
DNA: TGTGCCAGCAGTTACTCAGGTCTGAACACTGAAGCTTTCTTT
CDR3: CASSYSGLNTEAFF

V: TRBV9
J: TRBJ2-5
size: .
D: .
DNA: TGTGCCAGCAGCGTCGACGGGACCGAGACCCAGTACTTC
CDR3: CASSVDGTETQYF

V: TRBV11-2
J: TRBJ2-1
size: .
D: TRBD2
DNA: TGTGCCAGCAGCTTAGCTATTGGTTCTAGCGGGAGCCATGAGCAGTTCTTC
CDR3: CASSLAIGSSGSHEQFF

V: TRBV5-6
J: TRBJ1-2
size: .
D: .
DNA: TGTGCCAGCAGCTTGGAGGACGGAGTCTATGGCTACACCTTC
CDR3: CASSLEDGVYGYTF

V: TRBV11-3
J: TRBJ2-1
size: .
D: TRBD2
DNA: TGTGCCAGCAGCCCCGGGACTAGCGGGAGAGTCGCCTACAATGAGCAGTTCTTC
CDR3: CASSPGTSGRVAYNEQFF

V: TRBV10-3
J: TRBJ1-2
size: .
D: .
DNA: TGTGCCATCTTTAGTGACAGGAGGAAAAACTATGGCTACACCTTC
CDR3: CAIFSDRRKNYGYTF

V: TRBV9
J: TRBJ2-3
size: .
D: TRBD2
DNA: TGTGCCAGCAGCGGGGCGGGACTAGCAGCTAGCACAGATACGCAGTATTTT
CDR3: CASSGAGLAASTDTQYF

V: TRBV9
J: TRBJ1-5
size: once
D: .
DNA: TGTGCCAGCAGCGTAGGCAGGACCAATCAGCCCCAGCATTTT
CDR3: CASSVGRTNQPQHF

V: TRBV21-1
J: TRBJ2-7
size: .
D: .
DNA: TGTGCTAACGGGGCGGGAGGGCCAGATAACCCTGAATACGAGCAGTACTTC
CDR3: CANGAGGPDNPEYEQYF

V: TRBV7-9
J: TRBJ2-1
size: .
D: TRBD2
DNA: TGTGCCAGCAGCGGCCCGGGACTAGCGCTCTGGAATGAGCAGTTCTTC
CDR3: CASSGPGLALWNEQFF

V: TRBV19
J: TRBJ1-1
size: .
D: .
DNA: TGTGCCAGTTACAGGGAGAACACTGAAGCTTTCTTT
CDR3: CASYRENTEAFF

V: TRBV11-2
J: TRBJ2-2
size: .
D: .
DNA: TGTGCCAGCAGCTTAGTTAGGGGACAGAACACCGGGGAGCTGTTTTTT
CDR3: CASSLVRGQNTGELFF

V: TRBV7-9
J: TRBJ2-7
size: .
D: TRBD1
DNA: TGTGCCAGCAGCTTAAGTACAGGGGGAACCTACGAGCAGTACTTC
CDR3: CASSLSTGGTYEQYF

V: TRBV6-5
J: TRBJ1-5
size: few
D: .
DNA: TGTGCCAGCAGCCTAGGGAGCAACAATCAGCCCCAGCATTTT
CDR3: CASSLGSNNQPQHF

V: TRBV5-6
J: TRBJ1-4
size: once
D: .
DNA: TGTGCCAGCAGCTTGGCCGGGACCCTTAATGAAAAACTGTTTTTT
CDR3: CASSLAGTLNEKLFF

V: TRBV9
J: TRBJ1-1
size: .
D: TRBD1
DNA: TGTGCCAGCACCATGACCCTCGGGGACAGTATGATGAACACTGAAGCTTTCTTT
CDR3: CASTMTLGDSMMNTEAFF

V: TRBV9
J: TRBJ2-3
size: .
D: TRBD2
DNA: TGTGCCAGCAGCAAACAATTAGCGGGAGGGGTGGCAGATACGCAGTATTTT
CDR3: CASSKQLAGGVADTQYF

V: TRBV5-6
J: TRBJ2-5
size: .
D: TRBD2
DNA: TGTGCCAGCAGCTTGGGGTCGGCGGGAGGAGAACGAAAGACCCAGTACTTC
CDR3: CASSLGSAGGERKTQYF

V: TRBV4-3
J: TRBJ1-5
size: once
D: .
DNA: TGCGCCAGCAGCCCGGACAGATATAGCAATCAGCCCCAGCATTTT
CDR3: CASSPDRYSNQPQHF